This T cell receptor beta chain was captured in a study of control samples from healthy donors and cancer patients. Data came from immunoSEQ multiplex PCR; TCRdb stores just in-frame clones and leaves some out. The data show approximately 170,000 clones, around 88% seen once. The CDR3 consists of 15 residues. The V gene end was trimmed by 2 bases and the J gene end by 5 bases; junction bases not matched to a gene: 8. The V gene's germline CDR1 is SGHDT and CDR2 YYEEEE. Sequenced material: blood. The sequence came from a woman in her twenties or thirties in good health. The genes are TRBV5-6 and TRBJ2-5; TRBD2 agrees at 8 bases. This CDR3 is CASSLVAGTGETQYF. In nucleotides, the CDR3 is TGTGCCAGCAGCTTAGTAGCGGGGACTGGGGAGACCCAGTACTTC.